This T cell receptor (beta chain) was obtained from a study of control samples from healthy donors and cancer patients. The table lists this clone with a count of one. Using immunoSEQ multiplex PCR, the repertoire was profiled, and TCRdb retains in-frame clones only, with some absent. The sample holds 150,000 to 200,000 clones; 85% to 90% are singletons and the top ten take approximately 1.6%. The V gene's germline CDR1 is KGHSH and CDR2 LQKENI. This CDR3 contains 18 residues. Deletions cut 1 base from V and 2 bases from J, with 17 bases between. Sequenced material: blood. The clonotype originates from a man in his late teens or twenties in good health. V and J are TRBV18 and TRBJ1-4; D is undetermined. The CDR3 coding sequence is TGTGCCAGCTCACCACGGCAGGTCGCGGGGAGGACTAATGAAAAACTGTTTTTT. Protein product: CASSPRQVAGRTNEKLFF.